This note documents a single T cell receptor beta chain sequence. The antigen is not known. From germline, CDR1 is MGHRA and CDR2 YSYEKL. CDR3 length: 16 residues. V shed 0 bases, J shed 5 bases, and the junction held 7 bases outside the gene matches. Combining a sample-barcoded 5' primer with a J-beta primer mix, a second PCR ran for roughly 6 to 12 cycles. MiXCR, run by TCRdb on the 5' RACE reads, gives a single entry per CDR3 protein. The sample holds 1.5 million to 2 million distinct CDR3 sequences, about 39% seen once. PBMCs, at least 7 million per sample, were isolated. The sample belongs to a study of blood T cells in healthy people across ages. Study results and limitations: The study found more naive CD4+ cells and higher diversity in long-lived than aged donors.

The receptor was isolated from a human donor in good health. Sequencing used blood. This chain connects TRBV4-1 to TRBJ1-1; 9 nucleotides match TRBD1. The CDR3 DNA sequence: TGCGCCAGCAGCCAAGAAGGAGGGACAGGGCTGACTGAAGCTTTCTTT. As protein: CASSQEGGTGLTEAFF.